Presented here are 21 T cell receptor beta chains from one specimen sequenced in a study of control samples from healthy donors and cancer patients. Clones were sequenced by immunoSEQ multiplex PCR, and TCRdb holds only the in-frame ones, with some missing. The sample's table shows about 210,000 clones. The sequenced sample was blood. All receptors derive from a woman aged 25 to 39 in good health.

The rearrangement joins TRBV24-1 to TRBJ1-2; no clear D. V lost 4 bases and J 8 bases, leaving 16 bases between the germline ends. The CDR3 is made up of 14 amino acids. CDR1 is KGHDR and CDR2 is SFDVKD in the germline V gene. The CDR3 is CATSDPSTWGGYTF. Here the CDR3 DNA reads TGTGCCACCAGTGACCCCTCTACCTGGGGAGGCTACACCTTC.

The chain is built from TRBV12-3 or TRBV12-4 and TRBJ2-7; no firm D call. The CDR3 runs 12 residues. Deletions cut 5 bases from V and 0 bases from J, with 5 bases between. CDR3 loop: CASSVDSYEQYF. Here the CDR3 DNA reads TGTGCCAGCAGTGTTGACTCCTACGAGCAGTACTTC.

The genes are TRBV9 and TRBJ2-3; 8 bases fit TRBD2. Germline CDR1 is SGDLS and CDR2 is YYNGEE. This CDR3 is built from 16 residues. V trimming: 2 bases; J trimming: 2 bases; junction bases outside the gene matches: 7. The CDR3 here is CASSVSSLADTDTQYF. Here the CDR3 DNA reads TGTGCCAGCAGCGTTAGTTCACTAGCGGACACAGATACGCAGTATTTT.

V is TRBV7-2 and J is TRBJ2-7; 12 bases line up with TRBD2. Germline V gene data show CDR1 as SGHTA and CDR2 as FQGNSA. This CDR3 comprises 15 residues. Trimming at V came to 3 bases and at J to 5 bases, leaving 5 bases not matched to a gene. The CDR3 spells CASSFGLAGSHEQYF. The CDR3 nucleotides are TGTGCCAGCAGCTTCGGACTAGCGGGGTCCCACGAGCAGTACTTC. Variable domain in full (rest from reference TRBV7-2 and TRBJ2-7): GAGVSQSPSNKVTEKGKDVELRCDPISGHTALYWYRQSLGQGLEFLIYFQGNSAPDKSGLPSDRFSAERTGGSVSTLTIQRTQQEDSAVYLCASSFGLAGSHEQYFGPGTRLTVT.

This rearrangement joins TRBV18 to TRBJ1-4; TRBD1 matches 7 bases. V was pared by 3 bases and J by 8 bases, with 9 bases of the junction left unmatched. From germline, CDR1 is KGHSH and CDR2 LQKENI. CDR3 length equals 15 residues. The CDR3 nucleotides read TGTGCCAGCTCACCCCGATCACAGGGGAAGGAAAAACTGTTTTTT. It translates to CASSPRSQGKEKLFF.

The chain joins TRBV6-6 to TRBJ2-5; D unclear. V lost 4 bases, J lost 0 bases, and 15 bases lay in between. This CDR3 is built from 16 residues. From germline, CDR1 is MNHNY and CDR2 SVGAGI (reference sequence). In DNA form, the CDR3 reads TGTGCCAGCAGTTCCGTCCTGGGGTGGAACCAAGAGACCCAGTACTTC. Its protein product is CASSSVLGWNQETQYF.

CDR3 nucleotides: TGTGCCATCAGTCCGGGCTACAGAGTACATAGCAATCAGCCCCAGCATTTT. Translated, it gives CAISPGYRVHSNQPQHF. The chain uses TRBV10-3 and TRBJ1-5; D not certain. The CDR3 loop spans 17 amino acids. Germline lookup yields CDR1 ENHRY and CDR2 SYGVKD. V was clipped by 5 bases and J by 0 bases, with 17 bases between them.

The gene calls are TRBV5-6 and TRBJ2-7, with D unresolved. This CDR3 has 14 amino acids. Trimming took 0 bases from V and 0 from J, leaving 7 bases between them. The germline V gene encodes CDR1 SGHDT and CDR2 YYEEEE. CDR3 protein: CASSLAGISYEQYF. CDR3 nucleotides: TGTGCCAGCAGCTTGGCCGGCATCTCCTACGAGCAGTACTTC.

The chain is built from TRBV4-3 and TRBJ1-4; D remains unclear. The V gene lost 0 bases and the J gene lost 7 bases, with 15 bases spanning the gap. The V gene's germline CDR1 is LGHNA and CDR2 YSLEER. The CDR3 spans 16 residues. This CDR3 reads CASSQEGGPLGEKLFF. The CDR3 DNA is TGCGCCAGCAGCCAAGAGGGTGGACCCTTGGGTGAAAAACTGTTTTTT.

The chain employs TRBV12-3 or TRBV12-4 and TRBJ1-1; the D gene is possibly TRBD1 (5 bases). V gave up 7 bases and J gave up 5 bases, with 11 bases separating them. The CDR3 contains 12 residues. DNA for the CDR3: TGTGCCAGCACCTGGGGGGGAACTGAAGCTTTCTTT. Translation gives CASTWGGTEAFF.

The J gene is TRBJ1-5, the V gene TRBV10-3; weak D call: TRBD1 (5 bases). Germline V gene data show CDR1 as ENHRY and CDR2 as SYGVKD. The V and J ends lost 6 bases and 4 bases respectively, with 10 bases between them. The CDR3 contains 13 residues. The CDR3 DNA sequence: TGTGCCATCAGCGGCAGGGAGAATCAGCCCCAGCATTTT. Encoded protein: CAISGRENQPQHF.

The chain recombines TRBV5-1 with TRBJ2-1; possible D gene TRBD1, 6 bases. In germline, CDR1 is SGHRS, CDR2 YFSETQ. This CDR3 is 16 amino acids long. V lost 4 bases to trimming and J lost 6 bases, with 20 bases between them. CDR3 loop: CASSPEIGQRTNEQFF. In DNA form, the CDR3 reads TGCGCCAGCAGCCCGGAGATCGGACAGCGGACCAATGAGCAGTTCTTC. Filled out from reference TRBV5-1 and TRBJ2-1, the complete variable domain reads KAGVTQTPRYLIKTRGQQVTLSCSPISGHRSVSWYQQTPGQGLQFLFEYFSETQRNKGNFPGRFSGRQFSNSRSEMNVSTLELGDSALYLCASSPEIGQRTNEQFFGPGTRLTVL.

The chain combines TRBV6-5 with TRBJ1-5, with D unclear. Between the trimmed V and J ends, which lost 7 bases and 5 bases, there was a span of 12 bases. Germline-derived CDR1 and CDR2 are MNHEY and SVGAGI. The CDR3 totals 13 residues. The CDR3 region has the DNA TGTGCCAGCACCCCGCGGGGTGATCAGCCCCAGCATTTT. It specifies CASTPRGDQPQHF.

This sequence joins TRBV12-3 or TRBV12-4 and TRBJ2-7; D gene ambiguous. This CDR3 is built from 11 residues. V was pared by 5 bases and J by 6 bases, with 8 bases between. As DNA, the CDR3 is TGTGCCAGCAGTAGGGTTGGCGAGCAGTACTTC. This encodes CASSRVGEQYF.

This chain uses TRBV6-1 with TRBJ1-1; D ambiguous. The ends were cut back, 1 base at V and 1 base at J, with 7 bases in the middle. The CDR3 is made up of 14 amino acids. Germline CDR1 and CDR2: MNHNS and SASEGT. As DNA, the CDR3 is TGTGCCAGCAGTGAAGGGACCGGGAACACTGAAGCTTTCTTT. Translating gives CASSEGTGNTEAFF.

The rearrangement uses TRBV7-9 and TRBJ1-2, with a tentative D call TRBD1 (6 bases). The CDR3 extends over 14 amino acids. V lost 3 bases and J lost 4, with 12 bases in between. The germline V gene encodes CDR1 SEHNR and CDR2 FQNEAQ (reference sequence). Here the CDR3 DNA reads TGTGCCAGCAGCTTGGACAGTCTGTTCTATGGCTACACCTTC. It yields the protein CASSLDSLFYGYTF.

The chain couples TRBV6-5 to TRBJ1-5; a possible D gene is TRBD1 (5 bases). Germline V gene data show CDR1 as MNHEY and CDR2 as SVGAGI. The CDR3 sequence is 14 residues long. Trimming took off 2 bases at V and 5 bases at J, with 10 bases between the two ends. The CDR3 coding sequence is TGTGCCAGCAGTTACGCTCAGGGTGATCAGCCCCAGCATTTT. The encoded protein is CASSYAQGDQPQHF.

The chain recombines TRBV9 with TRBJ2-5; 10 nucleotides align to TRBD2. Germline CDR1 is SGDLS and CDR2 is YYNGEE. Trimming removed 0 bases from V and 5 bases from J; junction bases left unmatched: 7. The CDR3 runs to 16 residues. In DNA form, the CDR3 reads TGTGCCAGCAGCGTAGAGAGCGGGGGGGCGGTGGAGACCCAGTACTTC. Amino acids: CASSVESGGAVETQYF.

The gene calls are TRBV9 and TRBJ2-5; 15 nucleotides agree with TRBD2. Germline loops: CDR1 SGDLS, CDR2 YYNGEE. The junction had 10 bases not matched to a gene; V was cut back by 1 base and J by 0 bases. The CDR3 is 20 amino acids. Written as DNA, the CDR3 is TGTGCCAGCAGCGTAAGAGGGACGGGACTAGCGGGGGGCAACCAAGAGACCCAGTACTTC. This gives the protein CASSVRGTGLAGGNQETQYF.

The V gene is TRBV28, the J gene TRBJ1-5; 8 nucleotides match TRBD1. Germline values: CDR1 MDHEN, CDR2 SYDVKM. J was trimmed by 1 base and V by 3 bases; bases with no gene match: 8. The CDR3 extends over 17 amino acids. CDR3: CASSFPGGVKSNQPQHF. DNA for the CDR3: TGTGCCAGCAGTTTCCCAGGGGGCGTAAAGAGCAATCAGCCCCAGCATTTT.

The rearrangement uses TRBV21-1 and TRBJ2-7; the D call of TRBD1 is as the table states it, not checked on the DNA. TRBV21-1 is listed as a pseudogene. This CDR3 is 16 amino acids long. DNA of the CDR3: TGTGCCAGCAGCTCCCTGCGACAGCAATTCTCCTACGAGCAGTACTTC. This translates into CASSSLRQQFSYEQYF.